This TCR beta chain is drawn from a study of T-cell reconstitution after alpha-beta-depleted transplantation in children (dated by TCRdb to the mid-2010s). Background for the entire study: T-cell immune reconstitution after TCRalphabeta/CD19-depleted allogeneic hematopoietic cell transplantation in children was quantitatively tracked in the study by means of TCR repertoire profiling.

Via the germline V gene, CDR1 is LGHNT and CDR2 FRNRAP. V is clipped by 6 bases and J by 1 base, and the sequence between their germline boundaries is 9 bases long. The CDR3 starts with the cysteine, ends with the phenylalanine, and has 13 residues. Of all the DNA, just the CDR3 is kept, 39 bases in frame from base 1. Library creation used PCR. The sample was run on an Illumina HiSeq 2500. To normalize quantification of the TCRbeta repertoire, the TCR libraries were built with molecular barcoding that relied on unique molecular identifiers. The raw public data were reprocessed by TCRdb itself: fastp quality trimming at Q25, MiXCR clonotype calling, in-frame beta chains only. Every distinct CDR3 protein forms one entry, paired with its most common genes and DNA. This sample comprises roughly 610,000 distinct CDR3 sequences, about 10% of them detected only once. The ten top clones hold roughly 4% of the sample.

This clonotype was seen more than once but under ten times. The antigen it recognizes is unknown. Base qualities are not recorded, but no much larger clone differs from it by a single base. This sequence was found in a human donor who donated a stem cell graft to a child with acute myeloid leukemia. Recombination joined TRBV12-5 with TRBJ1-1, with TRBD1 tentatively as D gene (5 bases match). The sample in question was PBMCs from the stem cell graft donor, obtained from the stem cell graft. The encoded CDR3 is CASGTGTNTEAFF. The nucleotides read TGTGCTAGTGGAACCGGGACGAACACTGAAGCTTTCTTT.